This is a list of T cell receptor beta chains from one sample in a study of blood T cells in healthy people across ages. Using its own MiXCR run on the 5' RACE reads, TCRdb lists one record per CDR3 protein. The sample records roughly 800,000 distinct CDR3 sequences, roughly 64% being singletons. The sample taken for sequencing was blood. These receptors all stem from a man aged 25-45 years in good health. The CDR3 runs from the conserved cysteine through the conserved F or W. D genes are given only for firm matches. Clone size, where shown, is once, few, many, or a class for clones that have expanded.

>TRBJ2-4|few|TRBV20-1|.
TGCAGTGCTAGAGGTTTAAAGGAGGAACTAGCCAAAAACATTCAGTACTTC
CSARGLKEELAKNIQYF
>TRBJ2-1|.|TRBV9|.
TGTGCCAGCAGCGTGTCGATAGACTCAGGCTCCTACAATGAGCAGTTCTTC
CASSVSIDSGSYNEQFF
>TRBJ2-7|once|TRBV12-3/TRBV12-4|TRBD1
TGTGCCAGCAGGGTAACCGGGACAGGGGAATACGAGCAGTACTTC
CASRVTGTGEYEQYF
>TRBJ2-2|.|TRBV10-2|TRBD2
TGCGCCAGCACAGATTATTGGACTAGACACACCGGGGAGCTGTTTTTT
CASTDYWTRHTGELFF
>TRBJ1-2|few|TRBV29-1|.
TGCAGCGTTGAAGAGAATGGCTACACCTTC
CSVEENGYTF
>TRBJ2-1|.|TRBV30|.
TGTGCCTGGAGTGTCCAGTGGGGCTCCTACAATGAGCAGTTCTTC
CAWSVQWGSYNEQFF
>TRBJ2-7|many|TRBV20-1|.
TGCAGTGCTGGCACAGGGAGTCAATCCTACGAGCAGTACTTC
CSAGTGSQSYEQYF
>TRBJ1-2|.|TRBV27|.
TGTGCCAGCAGACCCCGGGCAGGGCGAGACTATGGCTACACCTTC
CASRPRAGRDYGYTF
>TRBJ2-1|few|TRBV20-1|TRBD2
TGCAGTGCTCGCGGACTAGTTACTCGGTACAATGAGCAGTTCTTC
CSARGLVTRYNEQFF
>TRBJ2-5|.|TRBV4-2|TRBD1
TGTGCCAGCAGCCAAGGGACAGGGGACAATGAGCAGTACTTC
CASSQGTGDNEQYF
>TRBJ2-7|.|TRBV7-9|.
TGTGCCAGCAGCTTACAGGGATACAAGCAGTACTTC
CASSLQGYKQYF
>TRBJ2-7|many|TRBV3-1|.
TGTGCCAGCAGCCAAGACGGTCAGGGAGGACCCTGGTACGAGCAGTACTTC
CASSQDGQGGPWYEQYF
>TRBJ2-5|few|TRBV20-1|.
TGCAGTGCTAGAGATCTTAGTTGGGAGACCCAGTACTTC
CSARDLSWETQYF
>TRBJ2-3|.|TRBV6-2/TRBV6-3|TRBD1
TGTGCCAGCGCGAGGACAGGGGAAAAAGATACGCAGTATTTT
CASARTGEKDTQYF
>TRBJ2-5|.|TRBV5-5|.
TGTGCCAGCAGCTTGTTCGTGGGGGCGGCCCAAGAGACCCAGTACTTC
CASSLFVGAAQETQYF
>TRBJ1-2|.|TRBV12-3/TRBV12-4|.
TGTGCCAGCAGTTTATCTCTGCGGAGCTATGGCTACACCTTC
CASSLSLRSYGYTF
>TRBJ2-2|.|TRBV20-1|TRBD2
TGCAGTGCCCATCCACTAGCGGTAAACACCGGGGAGCTGTTTTTT
CSAHPLAVNTGELFF
>TRBJ2-3|.|TRBV7-2|.
TGTGCCAGCAGCTTTATAGGGCCCACAGATACGCAGTATTTT
CASSFIGPTDTQYF
>TRBJ2-1|.|TRBV7-2|TRBD2
TGTGCCAGCAGCTTAGCCGGCGGGAGGACAACCTACGAGCAGTTCTTC
CASSLAGGRTTYEQFF
>TRBJ1-4|.|TRBV7-2|TRBD1
TGTGCCAGCAGCCCCCGGACAGGGGGGTGGGAAAAACTGTTTTTT
CASSPRTGGWEKLFF
>TRBJ1-1|.|TRBV3-1|.
TGTGCCAGCAGCTTCAGCCCGGGACTCCGCGTCAGCGGGGGTAACACTGAAGCTTTCTTT
CASSFSPGLRVSGGNTEAFF
>TRBJ2-5|.|TRBV7-2|.
TGTGCCAGCAGCTCCCCGCAGACCCAGTACTTC
CASSSPQTQYF
>TRBJ2-5|.|TRBV5-1|TRBD2
TGCGCCAGCAGCTCTAGCGGGGACCACCAAGAGACCCAGTACTTC
CASSSSGDHQETQYF
>TRBJ2-3|.|TRBV29-1|.
TGCAGCGTTGAGAAGAGCAACACAGATACGCAGTATTTT
CSVEKSNTDTQYF
>TRBJ1-2|few|TRBV6-5|TRBD1
TGTGCCAGCAGTCCACGGGACAGGCTTGGCTATGGCTACACCTTC
CASSPRDRLGYGYTF
>TRBJ1-2|few|TRBV20-1|TRBD1
TGCAGTGCCATCCGGGACAGGGACTATGGCTACACCTTC
CSAIRDRDYGYTF
>TRBJ2-5|.|TRBV3-1|.
TGTGCCAGCAGCCCATCCATTCTGGACAGAAAAGAGACCCAGTACTTC
CASSPSILDRKETQYF
>TRBJ2-7|.|TRBV7-2|TRBD2
TGTGCCAGCAGCCCGAAGCACGAACTAGCGGGAGGCCTGTACGAGCAGTACTTC
CASSPKHELAGGLYEQYF
>TRBJ2-3|.|TRBV7-3|TRBD2
TGTGCCAGCAGCTCAATACTAGCGCCTATGGGGACAGATACGCAGTATTTT
CASSSILAPMGTDTQYF
>TRBJ1-3|once|TRBV3-1|TRBD1
TGTGCCAGCAGCCCACCCCGGACAGGGGGCTATGGAAACACCATATATTTT
CASSPPRTGGYGNTIYF
>TRBJ1-1|.|TRBV5-1|TRBD1
TGCGCCTCGAGGGGCGGGACAGAGAACACTGAAGCTTTCTTT
CASRGGTENTEAFF
>TRBJ2-7|.|TRBV10-3|.
TGTGCCATCAGTGTGCCCGGTTCAGGGGCGCGCTACGAGCAGTACTTC
CAISVPGSGARYEQYF
>TRBJ2-5|.|TRBV6-5|.
TGTGCCAGCAGTCGAGGGGTGGAGACCCAGTACTTC
CASSRGVETQYF
>TRBJ2-7|.|TRBV5-1|TRBD1
TGCGCCAGCAGCACGACAGGGATCTACGAGCAGTACTTC
CASSTTGIYEQYF
>TRBJ1-2|.|TRBV20-1|TRBD1
TGCAGCTTCGACAGGGCTAGTGGCTACACCTTC
CSFDRASGYTF
>TRBJ2-3|.|TRBV20-1|TRBD2
TGCAGTGCTAGGGAGATATTTTTAGCGGGGGGCACAGATACGCAGTATTTT
CSAREIFLAGGTDTQYF
>TRBJ1-2|few|TRBV12-3/TRBV12-4|TRBD1
TGTGCCAGCACTCCTGGGGACAGGGTCAGGGGCTACACCTTC
CASTPGDRVRGYTF
>TRBJ2-7|few|TRBV29-1|TRBD2
TGCAGCGCCGAACCAGCGGGAGGTTCCTACGAGCAGTACTTC
CSAEPAGGSYEQYF
>TRBJ2-1|.|TRBV2|TRBD1
TGTGCCAGCAGTGAGAGCCTTCCGGGACAGAACAATGAGCAGTTCTTC
CASSESLPGQNNEQFF
>TRBJ2-1|.|TRBV20-1|.
TGCAGTGCTAGTGAGCCTAAGGGGGTCAATGAGCAGTTCTTC
CSASEPKGVNEQFF
>TRBJ2-7|many|TRBV20-1|TRBD2
TGCAGTGCAAGGACTAGGCGGGAGGCCTTCTACGAGCAGTACTTC
CSARTRREAFYEQYF
>TRBJ2-7|once|TRBV12-3/TRBV12-4|TRBD2
TGTGCCAGCAGCTACCTAGGGACTAGCGGGGGGGCTGGCGAGCAGTACTTC
CASSYLGTSGGAGEQYF
>TRBJ2-3|.|TRBV20-1|.
TGCAGTGCTGCCCCTGCCACAGATACGCAGTATTTT
CSAAPATDTQYF
>TRBJ2-1|.|TRBV2|.
TGTGCCATCGGGCCCTTGGGGGGACTCAATGAGCAGTTCTTC
CAIGPLGGLNEQFF
>TRBJ2-6|.|TRBV20-1|.
TGCAGTGCAGCGCTCTCTGGGGCCAACGTCCTGACTTTC
CSAALSGANVLTF
>TRBJ2-4|.|TRBV7-2|.
TGTGCCAGCAGCCCAATGACAACAGTGACCAAAAACATTCAGTACTTC
CASSPMTTVTKNIQYF
>TRBJ2-3|.|TRBV7-3|TRBD2
TGTGCCAGCAGCCCCCGAGCGGGACTGTACACAGATACGCAGTATTTT
CASSPRAGLYTDTQYF
>TRBJ2-3|.|TRBV12-3/TRBV12-4|TRBD2
TGTGCCAGCAGTTTTGTATTGGACGAGCGGGGTCTCTATACGCAGTATTTT
CASSFVLDERGLYTQYF
>TRBJ2-7|.|TRBV6-5|.
TGTGCCAGCAGTCGGGACCATGCATCCTACGAGCAGTACTTC
CASSRDHASYEQYF
>TRBJ2-3|.|TRBV10-3|.
TGTGCCATCAGTGAGGTCGGGTTGGGCACAGATACGCAGTATTTT
CAISEVGLGTDTQYF
>TRBJ2-1|.|TRBV4-2|.
TGTGCCAGCAGCCCCCAACCGGGGGATGAGCAGTTCTTC
CASSPQPGDEQFF
>TRBJ2-7|.|TRBV29-1|.
TGCAGCCATGGGACACAATACGAGCAGTACTTC
CSHGTQYEQYF
>TRBJ2-1|few|TRBV7-2|TRBD1
TGTGCCAGCAGCCGAACAGGGGGGCTGGCCTATGAGCAGTTCTTC
CASSRTGGLAYEQFF
>TRBJ2-5|once|TRBV3-1|.
TGTGCCAGCAGCCAAGAGGGCCGGTACCAAGAGACCCAGTACTTC
CASSQEGRYQETQYF